This T cell receptor beta chain is drawn from a study of blood T cell repertoires in COVID-19. Overall study: Sample material is recorded as cDNA or gDNA derived from T cells, B-cell-depleted T cells, or PBMCs.

CDR1 and CDR2 from the germline V gene are SGHTA and FQGNSA. Trimming took off 1 base at V and 5 bases at J, with 8 bases between the two ends. There are 13 residues in the CDR3. Sequencing used immunoSEQ multiplex PCR; TCRdb keeps in-frame clones, though not all of them. The table lists under 200,000 clones, around 81% of them singletons. This TCR derives from a man aged 65 to 85 with active or convalescent COVID-19. The chain has TRBV7-2 and TRBJ1-1, with D perhaps matching TRBD1 (5 bases). The sequencing input was peripheral blood. The CDR3 spells CASSLGQRTEAFF. The CDR3 nucleotides read TGTGCCAGCAGCTTAGGACAGCGAACTGAAGCTTTCTTT.